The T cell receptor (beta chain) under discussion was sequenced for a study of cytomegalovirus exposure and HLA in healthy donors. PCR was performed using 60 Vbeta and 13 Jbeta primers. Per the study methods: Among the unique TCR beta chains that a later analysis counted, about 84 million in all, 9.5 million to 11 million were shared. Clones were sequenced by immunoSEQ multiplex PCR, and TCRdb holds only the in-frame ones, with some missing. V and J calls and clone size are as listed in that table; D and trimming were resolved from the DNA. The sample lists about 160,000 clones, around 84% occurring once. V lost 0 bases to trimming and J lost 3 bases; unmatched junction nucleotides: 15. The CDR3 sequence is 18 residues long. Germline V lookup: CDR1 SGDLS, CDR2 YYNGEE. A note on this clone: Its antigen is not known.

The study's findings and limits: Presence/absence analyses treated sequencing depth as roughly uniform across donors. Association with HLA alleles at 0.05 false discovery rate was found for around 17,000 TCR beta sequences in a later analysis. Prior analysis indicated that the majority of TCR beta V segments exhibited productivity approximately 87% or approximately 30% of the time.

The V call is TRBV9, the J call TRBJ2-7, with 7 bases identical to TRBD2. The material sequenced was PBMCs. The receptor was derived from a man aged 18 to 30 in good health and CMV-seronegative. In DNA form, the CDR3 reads TGTGCCAGCAGCGTAGAAGATAGCGGGCATGTCAGGGACTACGAGCAGTACTTC. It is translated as CASSVEDSGHVRDYEQYF. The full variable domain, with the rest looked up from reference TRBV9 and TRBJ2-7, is DSGVTQTPKHLITATGQRVTLRCSPRSGDLSVYWYQQSLDQGLQFLIQYYNGEERAKGNILERFSAQQFPDLHSELNLSSLELGDSALYFCASSVEDSGHVRDYEQYFGPGTRLTVT.